The present entry profiles one T cell receptor beta chain with its context. What it binds is unknown. This table comes from immunoSEQ multiplex PCR, and its TCRdb copy is limited to in-frame clones, with some not included. The sample lists about 2.1 million clones, 85% to 95% occurring once. The data are from a study of shared clonotypes between healthy human individuals. Study results and limitations: The low donor count limited represented genetic and exposure-history diversity.

Naive CD8 cells lacked CD45RO and underwent positive selection for CCR7, leaving out terminally differentiated effector memory CD45RA+ cells. The study drew all its donors from Caucasian adults living in Nashville, Tennessee. Looked up from germline, CDR1 is SGHAT and CDR2 is FQNNGV. The CDR3 contains 15 residues. V shed 4 bases, J shed 8 bases, and the junction held 8 bases outside the gene matches. Sequencing was performed on naive CD8+ T cells from PBMCs. This chain connects TRBV11-2 to TRBJ1-4; the match to TRBD1 covers 9 bases. This receptor was identified in a man aged 18 to 29 in good health. Some clones in this sample may be carry-over from other donors' samples. As DNA, the CDR3 is TGTGCCAGCAGCTCACGGGACAGGGCCGTGGAAAAACTGTTTTTT. It specifies CASSSRDRAVEKLFF.